Following are 18 T cell receptor beta chains from one sample sequenced in a study of blood T cell repertoires in COVID-19. Sequenced by immunoSEQ multiplex PCR; TCRdb stores in-frame clones only, minus some. The data show about 170,000 clones, 80% to 85% seen once. The specimen was peripheral blood. These TCRs come from a man between 65 and 85 years old with active or convalescent COVID-19.

The rearrangement uses TRBV6-5 and TRBJ2-2; TRBD1 is a possible D gene (7 bases). The germline V gene has CDR1 MNHEY and CDR2 SVGAGI. Trimming removed 6 bases at V and 7 bases at J, with 18 bases between. The CDR3 consists of 15 residues. The CDR3 sequence: CASSQRRGLDGELFF. The CDR3, as DNA: TGTGCCAGCAGCCAAAGGAGGGGGCTGGACGGGGAGCTGTTTTTT.

This sequence joins TRBV2 and TRBJ1-1; D is uncertain. This CDR3 contains 13 residues. Germline values: CDR1 SNHLY, CDR2 FYNNEI. The germline V and J ends were trimmed by 7 bases and 4 bases, with 13 bases remaining between them. The CDR3 here is CASKEEGGTEAFF. CDR3 bases: TGTGCCAGCAAGGAAGAGGGAGGCACTGAAGCTTTCTTT.

This rearrangement joins TRBV6-5 to TRBJ2-7; possibly TRBD1 for D (6 bases). The germline V gene has CDR1 MNHEY and CDR2 SVGAGI. V was clipped by 6 bases and J by 6 bases, with 15 bases between them. The CDR3 is 13 amino acids. In DNA, the CDR3 is TGTGCCAGCAGATCTCCGGGACATTCCGAGCAGTACTTC. Translating it yields CASRSPGHSEQYF.

Only one count was recorded for this clone. The chain employs TRBV2 and TRBJ2-1; D is perhaps TRBD2 (5 bases). In germline, CDR1 is SNHLY, CDR2 FYNNEI. The CDR3 totals 15 residues. The V gene lost 6 bases and the J gene lost 5 bases, with 17 bases spanning the gap. This CDR3 reads CASSVMVGVNNEQFF. CDR3 DNA: TGTGCCAGCAGCGTAATGGTGGGAGTGAACAATGAGCAGTTCTTC.

J is TRBJ1-5 and V is TRBV27; TRBD1 is a possible D gene (6 bases). V lost 2 bases to trimming and J lost 2 bases, with 10 bases between them. The germline V gene encodes CDR1 MNHEY and CDR2 SMNVEV (reference sequence). The length of the CDR3 is 15 residues. CDR3 residues: CASSLSWGRNQPQHF. The CDR3 DNA sequence: TGTGCCAGCAGTTTAAGTTGGGGGCGCAATCAGCCCCAGCATTTT.

The V call is TRBV6-6, the J call TRBJ2-7, with 7 bases matching TRBD1. J lost 3 bases, V lost 7 bases, and 6 bases had no gene match. The V gene's germline CDR1 is MNHNY and CDR2 SVGAGI (reference sequence). CDR3 length equals 13 residues. DNA of the CDR3: TGTGCCAGCAATAGGGACAGTGGCTACGAGCAGTACTTC. Its translation is CASNRDSGYEQYF.

V is TRBV5-8 and J is TRBJ2-2, with TRBD1 as a possible D gene (5 bases). This CDR3 region has 14 residues. Germline loops: CDR1 SGHTS, CDR2 YDEGEE. The V end was cut by 4 bases, the J end by 3 bases, with 10 bases between. CDR3 sequence (DNA): TGTGCCAGCAGCCCGGACACCTACACCGGGGAGCTGTTTTTT. This gives the protein CASSPDTYTGELFF.

This chain links TRBV5-1 with TRBJ1-4, with a possible D match to TRBD1 (6 bases). The CDR3 consists of 14 residues. Germline CDR1 SGHRS, CDR2 YFSETQ. Deletions cut 0 bases from V and 7 bases from J, with 10 bases between. The chain's CDR3 is CASSLGIRGEKLFF. In nucleotides, the CDR3 is TGCGCCAGCAGCTTGGGGATCAGGGGTGAAAAACTGTTTTTT.

The genes are TRBV5-1 and TRBJ1-1; 7 positions agree with TRBD1. The CDR3 spans 14 residues. The trim removed 4 bases at V and 3 bases at J, leaving 6 bases unmatched. Per the germline V gene, CDR1 is SGHRS and CDR2 is YFSETQ. The CDR3 sequence is CASSPDRADTEAFF. The CDR3 DNA sequence: TGCGCCAGCAGCCCCGACAGGGCCGACACTGAAGCTTTCTTT.

CDR3 residues: CASSLLAGGNNEQFF. In nucleotides, the CDR3 is TGTGCCAGCAGTTTACTAGCGGGAGGAAACAATGAGCAGTTCTTC. The J gene is TRBJ2-1, the V gene TRBV6-6; 12 nucleotides line up with TRBD2. V lost 4 bases, J lost 5 bases, and 3 bases stayed unmatched. CDR1 is MNHNY and CDR2 is SVGAGI in the germline V gene (reference sequence). The CDR3 is 15 residues long.

The chain recombines TRBV2 with TRBJ1-2; D is possibly TRBD1 (6 bases). Trimming cost V 1 base and J 4 bases, with 16 bases left between them. The CDR3 has 16 residues. In germline, CDR1 is SNHLY, CDR2 FYNNEI. CDR3 in DNA: TGTGCCAGCAGTGAAGAATCGCAGGGGTGGTCCTATGGCTACACCTTC. As protein: CASSEESQGWSYGYTF. Complete variable domain (other parts from reference TRBV2 and TRBJ1-2): EPEVTQTPSHQVTQMGQEVILRCVPISNHLYFYWYRQILGQKVEFLVSFYNNEISEKSEIFDDQFSVERPDGSNFTLKIRSTKLEDSAMYFCASSEESQGWSYGYTFGSGTRLTVV.

This rearrangement joins TRBV25-1 to TRBJ1-4, with D possibly matching TRBD1 (5 bases). The CDR3 loop spans 13 amino acids. Germline V gives CDR1 MGHDK, CDR2 SYGVNS. Trimming removed 3 bases at V and 7 bases at J, with 9 bases between. CDR3 protein: CASSDRVVEKLFF. The CDR3 coding sequence is TGTGCCAGCAGTGACAGGGTAGTTGAAAAACTGTTTTTT.

The chain has TRBV3-1 (or the pseudogene TRBV3-2) and TRBJ2-3, with D perhaps matching TRBD1 (7 bases). There are 19 residues in the CDR3. Germline assignment: CDR1 LGHDT and CDR2 YNNKEL (reference sequence). V lost 4 bases, J lost 0 bases, and 23 bases lay in between. The CDR3 loop reads CASSPGGRRRGASTDTQYF. DNA of the CDR3: TGTGCCAGCAGCCCAGGGGGGAGGAGGCGGGGTGCTAGCACAGATACGCAGTATTTT.

V is TRBV19 and J is TRBJ1-2; no firm D call. The ends were cut back, 1 base at V and 3 bases at J, with 9 bases in the middle. The germline CDR1 and CDR2 sequences are LNHDA and SQIVND (reference sequence). This CDR3 has 14 residues. The DNA for the CDR3 is TGTGCCAGTAGTATAGGGCGGTACGACTATGGCTACACCTTC. Translation: CASSIGRYDYGYTF.

This clone was seen once. The V and J genes are TRBV2 and TRBJ2-4, with TRBD2 matching over 12 bases. Germline values: CDR1 SNHLY, CDR2 FYNNEI. The CDR3 sequence is 16 residues long. The J segment lost 2 bases and the V segment lost 7 bases, leaving 6 bases of the junction unmatched. The CDR3 loop is CASKLLAGGTKNIQYF. The CDR3 DNA follows: TGTGCCAGCAAACTCCTAGCGGGGGGGACCAAAAACATTCAGTACTTC.

The rearrangement uses TRBV6-2 or TRBV6-3 and TRBJ1-2; the match to TRBD1 covers 9 bases. Germline CDR1 MNHEY, CDR2 SVGEGT. Unmatched junction bases numbered 3, after V lost 2 bases and J lost 8 bases. CDR3 size: 13 residues. The CDR3 DNA follows: TGTGCCAGCAGTTACCAGGACAGGGGAGGCTACACCTTC. Its protein product is CASSYQDRGGYTF.

This CDR3 is CASSGGESSTDTQYF. The CDR3, as DNA: TGTGCCAGCAGTGGGGGCGAGAGTAGCACAGATACGCAGTATTTT. This chain connects TRBV2 to TRBJ2-3, with D perhaps TRBD1 (5 bases). V dropped 4 bases and J dropped 0 bases, with 11 bases sitting between them. The germline V gene encodes CDR1 SNHLY and CDR2 FYNNEI. The CDR3 is made up of 15 amino acids.

This clone was picked up many times. This chain connects TRBV2 to TRBJ2-7; the match to TRBD1 covers 10 bases. The germline gives CDR1 SNHLY, CDR2 FYNNEI. CDR3 length: 13 amino acids. Trimming cost V 8 bases and J 3 bases; bases outside gene matches: 4. CDR3: CASWWDRGYEQYF. The CDR3 region has the DNA TGTGCCAGCTGGTGGGACAGGGGCTACGAGCAGTACTTC.